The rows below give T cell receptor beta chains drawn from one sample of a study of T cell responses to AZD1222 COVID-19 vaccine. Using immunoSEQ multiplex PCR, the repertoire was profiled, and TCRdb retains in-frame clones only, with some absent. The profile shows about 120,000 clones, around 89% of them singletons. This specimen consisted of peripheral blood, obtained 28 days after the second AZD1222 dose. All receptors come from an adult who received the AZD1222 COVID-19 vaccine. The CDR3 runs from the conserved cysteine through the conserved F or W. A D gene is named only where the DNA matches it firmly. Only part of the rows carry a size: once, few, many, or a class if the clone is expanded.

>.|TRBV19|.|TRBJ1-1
TGTGCCAGTGTGAGGCTCGGACAGTTAAAAAACACTGAAGCTTTCTTT
CASVRLGQLKNTEAFF
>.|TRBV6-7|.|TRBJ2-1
TGTGCCAGCAGTGAAAGGCATAAGAGCTACAATGAGCAGTTCTTC
CASSERHKSYNEQFF
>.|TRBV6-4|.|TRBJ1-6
TGTGCCAGCAGTGCACTGGCAGGGACGAATTCACCCCTCCACTTT
CASSALAGTNSPLHF
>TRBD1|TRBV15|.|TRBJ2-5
TGTGCCACCAGCAGGGACAGGGAGGAGACCCAGTACTTC
CATSRDREETQYF
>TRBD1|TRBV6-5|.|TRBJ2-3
TGTGCCAGCCGGGACAGGGTTCGAGATACGCAGTATTTT
CASRDRVRDTQYF
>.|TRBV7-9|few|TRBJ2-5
TGTGCCAGCAGCCTAAGAGACGGGCGGGAGACCCAGTACTTC
CASSLRDGRETQYF
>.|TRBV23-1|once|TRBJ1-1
TGCGCCAGCAGTCACGGTATGGGGAGCGTTGCTGAAGCTTTCTTT
CASSHGMGSVAEAFF
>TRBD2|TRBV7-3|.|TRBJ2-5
TGTGCCAGCAGCCCTGGGACTAGCAAGGGGACCCAGTACTTC
CASSPGTSKGTQYF
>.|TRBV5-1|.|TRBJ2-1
TGCGCCAGCAGCTTTGTTGTGGGGGGGCCGTACAATGAGCAGTTCTTC
CASSFVVGGPYNEQFF
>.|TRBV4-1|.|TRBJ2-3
TGCGCCAGCAGCCAACGACTAGGGGCAGATACGCAGTATTTT
CASSQRLGADTQYF
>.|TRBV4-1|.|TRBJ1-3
TGCGCCAGCAGCCAAGATCCCTCTGGAAACACCATATATTTT
CASSQDPSGNTIYF
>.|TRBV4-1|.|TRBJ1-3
TGCGCCAGCAGCCACTACTCTGGAAACACCATATATTTT
CASSHYSGNTIYF
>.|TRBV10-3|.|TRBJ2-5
TGTGCCATTGCCAGGGGGGACAAGTACCAAGAGACCCAGTACTTC
CAIARGDKYQETQYF
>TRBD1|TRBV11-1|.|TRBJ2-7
TGTGCCAGCAGCTTGACCGGGACAGGGACCTACGAGCAGTACTTC
CASSLTGTGTYEQYF
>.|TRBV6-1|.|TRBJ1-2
TGTGCCAGCAGTGAGATCCATCAGGGAAACTATGGCTACACCTTC
CASSEIHQGNYGYTF
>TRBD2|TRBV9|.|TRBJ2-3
TGTGCCAGCAGCCTTAGCGGGGCGACCACAGATACGCAGTATTTT
CASSLSGATTDTQYF
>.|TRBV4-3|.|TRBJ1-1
TGCGCCAGCAGCCATATTGCTTGGGGGACCGAAATACCGAACACTGAAGCTTTCTTT
CASSHIAWGTEIPNTEAFF
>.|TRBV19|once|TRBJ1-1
TGTGCCAGTAGTATATCGGGGGGGAGAGCTTTCTTT
CASSISGGRAFF
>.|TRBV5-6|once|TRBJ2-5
TGTGCCAGCAGCTTGGTACTGGGGGGCAAAGAGACCCAGTACTTC
CASSLVLGGKETQYF
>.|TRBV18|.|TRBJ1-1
TGTGCCAGCTCACCACCGAACAGTAACACTGAAGCTTTCTTT
CASSPPNSNTEAFF
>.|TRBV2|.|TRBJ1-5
TGTGCCAGCAGTGAAAGGCAGGGAAGGCAGCCCCAGCATTTT
CASSERQGRQPQHF
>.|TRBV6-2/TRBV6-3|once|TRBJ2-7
TGTGCCAGCAGCAAAACAGTCTCCTACGAGCAGTACTTC
CASSKTVSYEQYF
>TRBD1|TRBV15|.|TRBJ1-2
TGTGCCACCGGGGTTCGGCAGGGGGCATCTGGCTACACCTTC
CATGVRQGASGYTF
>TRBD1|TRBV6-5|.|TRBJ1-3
TGTGCCAGCAGTTACTCCGGGACAGGGTCAAGAAAAACCATATATTTT
CASSYSGTGSRKTIYF
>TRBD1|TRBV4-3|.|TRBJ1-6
TGCGCCAGCAGCCAAGAGGGAGGGGGCGAATCACCCCTCCACTTT
CASSQEGGGESPLHF
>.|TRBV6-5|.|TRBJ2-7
TGTGCCAGCAGTTACTCGGGGGTGCTCTCCTACGAGCAGTACTTC
CASSYSGVLSYEQYF
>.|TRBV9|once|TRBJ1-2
TGTGCCAGCAGCGAGTCAGGGTTTGGCTACACCTTC
CASSESGFGYTF
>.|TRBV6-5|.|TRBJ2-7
TGTGCCAGCACCCAAGGGCAGGGCGCTAGAGAGCAGTACTTC
CASTQGQGAREQYF
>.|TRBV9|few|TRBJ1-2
TGTGCCAGCAGCGACCGGGACGGTACTTATGGCTACACCTTC
CASSDRDGTYGYTF
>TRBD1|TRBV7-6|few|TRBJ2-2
TGTGCCAGCAGCTTAGAGGGGACAGGGGTTGGCACCGGGGAGCTGTTTTTT
CASSLEGTGVGTGELFF
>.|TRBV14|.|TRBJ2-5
TGTGCCAGCAGCCAAGATGGACGGCGGCAGTTAGAGACCCAGTACTTC
CASSQDGRRQLETQYF
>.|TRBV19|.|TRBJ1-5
TGTGCCAGTAGTATTGTGACAGACTCTTGGAATCAGCCCCAGCATTTT
CASSIVTDSWNQPQHF
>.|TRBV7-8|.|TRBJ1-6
TGTGCCAGCAGCCTCGATGGTCGCCATTCACCCCTCCACTTT
CASSLDGRHSPLHF
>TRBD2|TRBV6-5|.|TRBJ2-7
TGTGCCAGCAGCTCCGCCGGCGGGGGGGCCTACGAGCAGTACTTC
CASSSAGGGAYEQYF
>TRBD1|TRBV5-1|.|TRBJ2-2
TGCGCCAGCAGCAAAAGGACAGGGACCAACACCGGGGAGCTGTTTTTT
CASSKRTGTNTGELFF
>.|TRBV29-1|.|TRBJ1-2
TGCAGCGTTGGGAGGCAGGGGCAGGATGGCTACACCTTC
CSVGRQGQDGYTF
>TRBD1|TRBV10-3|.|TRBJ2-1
TGTGCCATCAGTGATCCTCCCCTCTTCGGGACAGGGCACAATGAGCAGTTCTTC
CAISDPPLFGTGHNEQFF